The T cell receptor (beta chain) under discussion was sequenced for a study of human T cells and chemical hapten exposure. Study context: Sensitization was performed using 2% DPC on an approximately 2 cm by approximately 2 cm upper inner arm skin site.

Trimming pared 6 bases from V and 5 bases from J, leaving 10 bases between. The CDR3 covers 12 residues. TCRdb analysed the RACE reads with MiXCR anew, one entry per CDR3 protein. The sample includes about 81,000 distinct CDR3 sequences, about 6.8% of them seen just once. As for time point: patch test 1, 2 weeks after DPC sensitization. The treatment: therapeutic diphenylcyclopropenone sensitization with weekly scalp DPC. It was from unfractionated whole blood that total RNA was extracted. Study outcomes and limitations: Counts of expanded TCRs (at PT1) showed a positive correlation with patch test score.

This clonotype was detected a few times. The antigen remains undetermined. The sequencing here drew on whole blood, taken in connection with sensitization to the hapten diphenylcyclopropenone (DPC). The sequence derives from a woman in her twenties or thirties with alopecia areata. Some clones in this sample may be carry-over from other donors' samples. This chain connects TRBV12-3 or TRBV12-4 to TRBJ2-5; D call uncertain. Here the CDR3 reads CASSPTGETQYF. Here the CDR3 DNA reads TGTGCCAGCAGCCCAACTGGGGAGACCCAGTACTTC.